This passage covers 3 T cell receptor beta chains from one sample sequenced in a study of T cells expressing NK-cell markers. TCRdb reanalyzed the 5' RACE reads, giving one entry per CDR3 protein sequence and no DNA. The table lists 200,000 to 300,000 distinct CDR3 sequences. The sample comprised blood T cells: a sorted CD56 or NKG2C T cell subset, CD4+ or CD8+ T cells, or bulk PBMC T cells (not recorded which). The source of these receptors is a man between 18 and 35 years old in good health.

This sequence joins TRBV25-1 and TRBJ2-1. The germline V gene encodes CDR1 MGHDK and CDR2 SYGVNS. There are 15 residues in the CDR3. The CDR3 here is CASSEAWGYLNEQFF.

This chain links TRBV29-1 with TRBJ2-1; the D call from TCRdb, TRBD2, cannot be confirmed without DNA. The CDR3 runs 14 residues. Germline lookup yields CDR1 SQVTM and CDR2 ANQGSEA. This CDR3 reads CSAAGLAGVFEQFF.

The chain combines TRBV12-5 with TRBJ2-1. This CDR3 region has 16 residues. Per the germline V gene, CDR1 is LGHNT and CDR2 is FRNRAP. CDR3 residues: CASGLNVQATYNEQFF.